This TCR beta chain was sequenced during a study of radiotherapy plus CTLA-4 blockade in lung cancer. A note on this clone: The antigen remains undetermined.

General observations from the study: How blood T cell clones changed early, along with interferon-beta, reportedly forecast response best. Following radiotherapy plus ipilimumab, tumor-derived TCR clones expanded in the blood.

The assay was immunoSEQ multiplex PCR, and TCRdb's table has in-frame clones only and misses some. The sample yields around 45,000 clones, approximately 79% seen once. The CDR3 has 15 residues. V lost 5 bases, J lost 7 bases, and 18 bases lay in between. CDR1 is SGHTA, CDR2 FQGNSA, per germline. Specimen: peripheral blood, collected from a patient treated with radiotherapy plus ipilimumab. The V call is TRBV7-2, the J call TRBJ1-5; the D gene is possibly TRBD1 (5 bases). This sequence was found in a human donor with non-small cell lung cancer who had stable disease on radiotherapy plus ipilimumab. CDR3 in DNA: TGTGCCAGCAGCCGTGAAGGGGTTCTGGGACAGCCCCAGCATTTT. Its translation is CASSREGVLGQPQHF.